The TCR beta chain described here comes from a study of patients and donors after allogeneic stem cell transplantation. This clonotype was found many times. TCRdb re-called the RT-PCR reads with MiXCR, one entry per CDR3 protein. The sample shows 150,000 to 200,000 distinct CDR3 sequences, approximately 31% of them seen only once. The TCR originated in a human donor who was either an allogeneic HSCT recipient or a stem cell or donor lymphocyte infusion donor (not recorded which). It is not recorded whose cells these are; they may come from a transplant donor. The sequenced sample was blood, either unsorted or a sorted T cell fraction (not recorded which).

The CDR3 DNA is TGTGCCAGCAGTTTATCCGGGGGGGTAAACACTGAAGCTTTCTTT. It codes for CASSLSGGVNTEAFF. The rearrangement joins TRBV12-3 or TRBV12-4 to TRBJ1-1, with D possibly matching TRBD1 (5 bases). The V end was cut by 2 bases, the J end by 2 bases, with 12 bases between. This CDR3 has 15 residues.